Given below is one T cell receptor beta chain in context. This sample was included in a study of blood T cell repertoires in COVID-19. At the level of the study: Material from acute and convalescent COVID-19 was sourced from the United States, Italy and Spain. The cDNA or gDNA used as material had been derived from T cells, B-cell-depleted T cells, or PBMCs.

Trimming cost V 3 bases and J 4 bases, with 11 bases left between them. The CDR3 loop spans 14 amino acids. Per the germline V gene, CDR1 is MDHEN and CDR2 is SYDVKM. In the original analysis: Nucleated cell number was recorded as an estimate derived from reference gene primer amplification. TCRdb's copy holds only in-frame clones and misses some; the assay was immunoSEQ multiplex PCR. The V and J calls and clone size were taken over from that table, and D and trimming were inferred from the DNA. The table lists about 220,000 clones, 80% of them singletons. The TCR comes from a human donor in a cohort sampled during active COVID-19. The sequenced sample consisted of peripheral blood. The chain is built from TRBV28 and TRBJ2-3; perhaps TRBD2 as D (5 bases). The CDR3 is CASSFFSDADTQYF. CDR3 DNA sequence: TGTGCCAGCAGTTTCTTTAGCGACGCAGATACGCAGTATTTT.